One and the same sample provided the 24 T cell receptor beta chains below, sequenced in a study of blood T cells in healthy people across ages. Together with a sample-barcoded 5' primer, a J-beta primer mix was included in a second PCR lasting 7 to 11 cycles. TCRdb independently ran MiXCR on the 5' RACE reads; one entry per CDR3 protein. The table includes roughly 700,000 distinct CDR3 sequences, around 48% detected once. Sequencing was performed on blood. The source is a woman aged 55-70 years in good health.

This sequence joins TRBV7-2 and TRBJ1-4; 8 bases match TRBD1. This CDR3 has 16 residues. Trimming cost V 5 bases and J 3 bases; bases outside gene matches: 8. CDR1 and CDR2 (germline): SGHTA, FQGNSA. CDR3 region: CASSPDREYANEKLFF. The CDR3 coding sequence is TGTGCCAGCAGCCCGGACAGGGAGTACGCTAATGAAAAACTGTTTTTT.

This chain links TRBV6-5 with TRBJ1-2; TRBD1 aligns across 8 bases. CDR1 is MNHEY and CDR2 is SVGAGI in the germline V gene. This CDR3 is built from 15 residues. J lost 8 bases, V lost 2 bases, and 10 bases had no gene match. CDR3: CASSYTGQGARGYTF. The CDR3 DNA sequence: TGTGCCAGCAGTTACACGGGGCAGGGGGCCCGGGGCTACACCTTC.

This clonotype was counted once. The V call is TRBV15, the J call TRBJ2-5; D unresolved. The CDR3 is 12 amino acids. The germline V and J ends were trimmed by 4 bases and 9 bases, with 12 bases remaining between them. Germline CDR1 LNHNV, CDR2 YYDKDF (reference sequence). The DNA for the CDR3 is TGTGCCACCAGCAACTCGGTCGGAGCCCAGTACTTC. This codes for CATSNSVGAQYF.

Comment on this clonotype: A much larger clone lies one base from this, so it may be a read error. This chain connects TRBV2 to TRBJ2-5, with D uncertain. V dropped 3 bases and J dropped 5 bases, with 4 bases sitting between them. Germline CDR1 reads SNHLY; CDR2 reads FYNNEI. The CDR3 length is 11 residues. CDR3 sequence: CASSEHETQYF. CDR3 in DNA: TGTGCCAGCAGTGAGCACGAGACCCAGTACTTC. The full variable domain, with the rest looked up from reference TRBV2 and TRBJ2-5, is EPEVTQTPSHQVTQMGQEVILRCVPISNHLYFYWYRQILGQKVEFLVSFYNNEISEKSEIFDDQFSVERPDGSNFTLKIRSTKLEDSAMYFCASSEHETQYFGPGTRLLVL.

This clonotype came up a few times. The J gene is TRBJ2-3, the V gene TRBV12-3 or TRBV12-4; no definite D call. V was cut by 6 bases and J by 5 bases, with 6 bases left in between. The CDR3 runs 11 residues. CDR3 coding DNA: TGTGCCAGCAGCAAAGGAGATACGCAGTATTTT. Its protein is CASSKGDTQYF.

The rearrangement links TRBV4-3 to TRBJ2-1; D gene unclear. Germline CDR1 LGHNA, CDR2 YSLEER. Trimming stripped 6 bases from V and 1 base from J, with 13 bases between. The CDR3 is 15 amino acids. CDR3 sequence: CASRLTTLSYNEQFF. For the CDR3, the DNA is TGCGCCAGCAGACTCACGACGTTGTCCTACAATGAGCAGTTCTTC.

The genes are TRBV27 and TRBJ2-1; 8 positions agree with TRBD1. The CDR3 is 12 residues long. The trim removed 5 bases at V and 8 bases at J, leaving 2 bases unmatched. CDR1 MNHEY and CDR2 SMNVEV come from the germline V gene (reference sequence). CDR3 loop: CASSAGGDEQFF. DNA of the CDR3: TGTGCCAGCAGTGCAGGGGGCGATGAGCAGTTCTTC.

This clonotype was seen repeatedly, ten times or more. The chain carries TRBV7-2 and TRBJ2-1; D ambiguous. The germline V gene has CDR1 SGHTA and CDR2 FQGNSA. The V and J ends lost 5 bases and 0 bases respectively, with 8 bases between them. This CDR3 comprises 14 residues. The CDR3 loop is CASSPSRSYNEQFF. CDR3 nucleotide sequence: TGTGCCAGCAGCCCAAGCCGCTCCTACAATGAGCAGTTCTTC.

The V call is TRBV6-2 or TRBV6-3, the J call TRBJ2-1; TRBD2 matches at 7 bases. Trimming at V came to 2 bases and at J to 9 bases, leaving 16 bases not matched to a gene. Germline V gene lookup returns CDR1 MNHEY and CDR2 SVGEGT. The CDR3 runs to 17 residues. The CDR3 DNA sequence: TGTGCCAGCAGTTACAAAGCCGGGACTATGTTCCGGAGTGAGCAGTTCTTC. This codes for CASSYKAGTMFRSEQFF.

In this sample, this clonotype turned up once. A much more abundant neighbour one base away suggests this may be a read error. The gene calls are TRBV29-1 and TRBJ2-3, with 16 bases matching TRBD2. Germline values: CDR1 SQVTM, CDR2 ANQGSEA. The CDR3 runs to 18 residues. For the CDR3, the DNA is TGCGGCGTCGAATATACCGGGACTAGCGGGAGGGTAGTAGATACGCAGTATTTT. The encoded protein is CGVEYTGTSGRVVDTQYF.

V usage is TRBV20-1 and J usage is TRBJ2-3; TRBD1 agrees at 9 bases. The CDR3 is 15 amino acids. Germline CDR1 is DFQATT and CDR2 is SNEGSKA (reference sequence). The junction had 4 bases not matched to a gene; V was cut back by 1 base and J by 2 bases. For the CDR3, the DNA is TGCAGTGCTAGAGGTGACAGGGGGGTCACAGATACGCAGTATTTT. Its translation: CSARGDRGVTDTQYF.

V is TRBV7-2 and J is TRBJ2-7; a possible D gene is TRBD1 (6 bases). V was shortened by 5 bases and J by 0 bases, with 11 bases between the two germline ends. Germline V lookup: CDR1 SGHTA, CDR2 FQGNSA. The CDR3 runs 14 residues. The CDR3 region is CASSVDRSSYEQYF. CDR3 DNA sequence: TGTGCCAGCAGCGTCGACAGGAGCTCCTACGAGCAGTACTTC. Combining the CDR3 with reference TRBV7-2 and TRBJ2-7 gives the whole variable domain GAGVSQSPSNKVTEKGKDVELRCDPISGHTALYWYRQSLGQGLEFLIYFQGNSAPDKSGLPSDRFSAERTGGSVSTLTIQRTQQEDSAVYLCASSVDRSSYEQYFGPGTRLTVT.

This clonotype has a handful of counts. The J gene is TRBJ2-1, the V gene TRBV25-1; maybe TRBD1 (6 bases). Trimming pared 0 bases from V and 10 bases from J, leaving 10 bases between. The CDR3 runs to 13 residues. CDR1 MGHDK and CDR2 SYGVNS come from the germline V gene. The CDR3 coding sequence is TGTGCCAGCAGTGAATACAGGGGAAGAGAGCAGTTCTTC. This gives the protein CASSEYRGREQFF.

The rearrangement joins TRBV3-1 to TRBJ2-2; 7 nucleotides match TRBD1. V shed 4 bases, J shed 4 bases, and the junction held 6 bases outside the gene matches. The CDR3 loop spans 15 amino acids. CDR1 LGHDT and CDR2 YNNKEL come from the germline V gene (reference sequence). The CDR3 DNA reads as TGTGCCAGCAGCCTTAGACAGGGTAGCACCGGGGAGCTGTTTTTT. Translating gives CASSLRQGSTGELFF.

The chain employs TRBV7-3 and TRBJ2-1; TRBD2 matches at 7 bases. V shed 2 bases, J shed 9 bases, and the junction held 10 bases outside the gene matches. The CDR3 loop spans 15 amino acids. CDR1 is SGHTA and CDR2 is FQGTGA in the germline V gene. The CDR3, as DNA: TGTGCCAGCAGCTTACGCGGGGGATTTGGGAGTGAGCAGTTCTTC. This encodes CASSLRGGFGSEQFF. The whole variable domain, filled in from reference TRBV7-3 and TRBJ2-1, reads GAGVSQTPSNKVTEKGKYVELRCDPISGHTALYWYRQSLGQGPEFLIYFQGTGAADDSGLPNDRFFAVRPEGSVSTLKIQRTERGDSAVYLCASSLRGGFGSEQFFGPGTRLTVL.

The gene calls are TRBV20-1 and TRBJ2-1; 8 bases line up with TRBD2. The V gene end was trimmed by 6 bases and the J gene end by 5 bases; junction bases not matched to a gene: 6. The length of the CDR3 is 13 residues. Per germline, CDR1 DFQATT and CDR2 SNEGSKA (reference sequence). The CDR3 sequence is CSALGLAHNEQFF. CDR3 DNA: TGCAGTGCCCTAGGACTAGCCCACAATGAGCAGTTCTTC.

This clonotype was observed a few times. Given a much more abundant clone one base away, this may be a read error. The chain links TRBV6-2 or TRBV6-3 to TRBJ2-7; D unresolved. The length of the CDR3 is 12 residues. Germline V gives CDR1 MNHEY, CDR2 SVGEGT. Trimming removed 6 bases from V and 1 base from J, with 7 bases in between. The CDR3 sequence: CASRWASYEQYF. The CDR3 region has the DNA TGTGCCAGCAGGTGGGCTTCCTACGAGCAGTACTTC.

CDR3 nucleotide sequence: TGTGCCAGCATTTCAGGGACAGTTGAAGCTTTCTTT. This gives the protein CASISGTVEAFF. The gene calls are TRBV28 and TRBJ1-1; 7 bases fit TRBD1. The CDR3 sequence is 12 residues long. The germline gives CDR1 MDHEN, CDR2 SYDVKM. With V trimmed by 7 bases and J by 7 bases, 6 bases remained unmatched.

This clonotype came up a few times. This sequence joins TRBV29-1 and TRBJ2-3; 12 bases agree with TRBD2. CDR3 length: 15 amino acids. Losses at the gene ends were 3 bases for V and 4 bases for J; bases not matched to a gene: 5. Germline V gene data show CDR1 as SQVTM and CDR2 as ANQGSEA. The CDR3 DNA follows: TGCAGCGTTGATACGCTAGCGGGAGGGCCAGATACGCAGTATTTT. Residues: CSVDTLAGGPDTQYF.

With regard to this clonotype: At one end the junction does not follow the germline gene, possibly because of a read error. The chain joins TRBV7-7 to TRBJ2-7; D may correspond to TRBD1 or TRBD2 (5 bases each). The CDR3 is 15 residues long. Germline loops: CDR1 SSHAT, CDR2 FNYEAQ (reference sequence). In DNA form, the CDR3 reads TGTGCTAGCAGCTTAGCGCCAGGGCCGTCCTACGAGCAGTACTTC. Protein product: CASSLAPGPSYEQYF.

This chain joins TRBV27 and TRBJ2-5; 8 nucleotides line up with TRBD2. The CDR3 totals 18 residues. V lost 2 bases, J lost 11 bases, and 22 bases stayed unmatched. Germline V lookup: CDR1 MNHEY, CDR2 SMNVEV (reference sequence). CDR3 bases: TGTGCCAGCAGTTTAAGATCCTCCGGGAGGGTAAAAGACAATGAGCAGTACTTC. Its protein product is CASSLRSSGRVKDNEQYF.

This clonotype has just a few counts. The chain couples TRBV20-1 to TRBJ1-6; the match to TRBD1 covers 7 bases. V was pared by 5 bases and J by 10 bases, with 11 bases of the junction left unmatched. Per the germline V gene, CDR1 is DFQATT and CDR2 is SNEGSKA (reference sequence). There are 14 residues in the CDR3. This CDR3 is CSAPVGTAGSPLHF. The CDR3 DNA reads as TGCAGTGCTCCGGTGGGGACAGCGGGCTCACCCCTCCACTTT.

The chain employs TRBV7-2 and TRBJ2-4, with 11 positions matching TRBD2. The DNA end lines up better with TRBJ2-7; the J call may be wrong. This CDR3 has 15 residues. Per germline, CDR1 SGHTA and CDR2 FQGNSA. The CDR3 is CASSFRLAGLNEQYF. The CDR3 DNA follows: TGTGCCAGCAGCTTCCGACTAGCGGGACTTAACGAGCAGTACTTC.

This clonotype occurred many times. The chain carries TRBV4-2 and TRBJ2-2; the D call may be TRBD1 or TRBD2 (5 bases each). V dropped 4 bases and J dropped 2 bases, with 14 bases sitting between them. The CDR3 covers 16 residues. Germline lookup yields CDR1 LGHNA and CDR2 YNFKEQ. CDR3 amino acids: CASSPMPGTNTGELFF. Written as DNA, the CDR3 is TGTGCCAGCAGCCCGATGCCCGGGACCAACACCGGGGAGCTGTTTTTT.